This T cell receptor (beta chain) is from a study of Ad26.COV2.S vaccination and SARS-CoV-2 variants (TCRdb year 2021). Study-level background: Donors in the vaccine arm were drawn from COV1001, a phase I-IIa trial of Ad26.COV2.S in healthy adults that was multicentre, randomized, double-blind and placebo-controlled. Dosing of Ad26.COV2.S was intramuscular, at either 5x10^10 or 1x10^11 viral particles, delivered as one shot or as two shots spaced 56 days apart. TCRbeta repertoire sequencing served as the tool for gauging how specific and how broad the SARS-CoV-2-reactive T cell receptors were following Ad26.COV2.S vaccination. A total of some 30 samples were included in the TCR-sequenced set, comprising roughly 19 Ad26.COV2.S vaccine recipients, 5 placebo recipients and 8 SARS-CoV-2 convalescent individuals. Participants in the trial were split at random into five groups of five each, receiving low-dose or high-dose Ad26.COV2.S once or twice, or else placebo on both occasions. Throughout the experiments and outcome assessment, investigators stayed blinded to trial group allocation. Overall results and qualifications from the work: Vaccine and placebo recipients had similar non-spike TCR breadth, a finding consistent with the vaccine containing only spike. After vaccination, substantial breadth of spike-specific CD8+ and CD4+ T cell responses was reported. Ad26.COV2.S recipients had higher spike-specific TCR breadth than placebo recipients (P = 0.0014). According to the authors, total T cell responses may have been underestimated by the TCR breadth and depth analyses. The study was not powered for comparison of responses between vaccine doses or regimens.

Worth noting for this clone: The antigen it binds to is not known. It has no much larger one-base neighbor in the sample; base qualities were not kept.

Relative to germline, V is missing 2 bases and J is missing 0 bases, with 4 bases of the junction outside any gene match. CDR1 and CDR2 are drawn from the germline V gene: SGHDT, YYEEEE. Measured from the cysteine to the phenylalanine, the CDR3 is 15 residues long. The kept DNA is CDR3 alone, 45 bases in frame from the first base. The immunoSEQ Assay was the method used to sequence TCRbeta CDR3 regions. After extraction, genomic DNA underwent amplification by bias-controlled multiplex PCR, followed by high-throughput sequencing. The authors processed their data as follows. To quantify the absolute abundance of every unique TCRbeta CDR3 region, sequences were collapsed and filtered. T cell fraction was estimated by normalizing TCRbeta template counts to usable DNA, with usable DNA measured through amplification of reference genes found in all nucleated cells. Repertoire TCRs were annotated as SARS-CoV-2-specific when V gene, CDR3 amino acid sequence and J gene were exactly matched to a known reactive TCR set. The reference SARS-CoV-2 TCR set came from MIRA and was filtered for enrichment in COVID-19-positive ImmuneCODE repertoires, removing public or cross-reactive TCRs. Based on the MIRA antigens, annotated TCRs were further analysed at the level of specific ORF or position within ORF. Breadth was defined as the number of annotated unique rearrangements divided by the total number of unique productive rearrangements, and depth was defined as the summed frequency of the annotated unique rearrangements. TCR breadth was compared between groups using two-sided Wilcoxon rank-sum tests. TCRdb's version of the immuneACCESS table is confined to in-frame rearrangements and falls short of the full clone set. An unresolved V gene accounts for under half of the shortfall where checked; the remainder is of unknown origin. The V and J calls and clone size were taken over from that table, and D and trimming were inferred from the DNA. This sample comprises hundreds of thousands of clones, roughly 90% of them detected only once. The ten largest clones add up to about 1.5% of the sample.

The meaning of the sample's treatment or condition label: roughly 20 received Ad26.COV2.S at low or high dose, single or two shots; about 5 received placebo; per-sample allocation not given. For vaccine and placebo recipients, the sequenced repertoires came from samples collected on day 63 after the first injection. Cohort 1b enrolled roughly 25 adults aged 18-55 years at a single site in Boston, USA, between 29 July and 7 August 2020. Ad26.COV2.S consisted of a replication-incompetent adenovirus type 26 vector by which a prefusion-stabilized SARS-CoV-2 spike protein from the original Wuhan strain was expressed.

This sequence was found in a person aged 18-65 years who received the Ad26.COV2.S COVID-19 vaccine or a placebo. The sequence is built from TRBV5-6 and TRBJ2-7, with 8 bases aligning to TRBD2. The material was peripheral blood, obtained in a trial of Ad26.COV2.S vaccine versus placebo. The sequence in DNA is TGTGCCAGCAGCTTAGACGGGAGGGCCTCCTACGAGCAGTACTTC. The translation is CASSLDGRASYEQYF. Reference TRBV5-6 and TRBJ2-7 genes cover what lies past the CDR3, so the full variable domain is DAGVTQSPTHLIKTRGQQVTLRCSPKSGHDTVSWYQQALGQGPQFIFQYYEEEERQRGNFPDRFSGHQFPNYSSELNVNALLLGDSALYLCASSLDGRASYEQYFGPGTRLTVT.